These 28 T cell receptor beta chains came from one sample sequenced in a study of cytomegalovirus exposure and HLA in healthy donors. This table comes from immunoSEQ multiplex PCR, and its TCRdb copy is limited to in-frame clones, with some not included. The data contain 120,000 to 150,000 clones, about 89% of them singletons. The sample taken for sequencing was PBMCs. The source of these receptors is a woman aged 18-29 years in good health and CMV-seropositive.

This clone was picked up one time. The rearrangement links TRBV7-2 to TRBJ2-7, with 12 bases aligning to TRBD1. Germline-derived CDR1 and CDR2 are SGHTA and FQGNSA. V gave up 0 bases and J gave up 6 bases; unmatched junction bases: 3. This CDR3 is built from 15 residues. Here the CDR3 reads CASSLAGQGAGEQYF. DNA of the CDR3: TGTGCCAGCAGCTTAGCGGGACAGGGGGCGGGCGAGCAGTACTTC.

The chain joins TRBV5-1 to TRBJ2-1; D is unresolved. CDR1 is SGHRS and CDR2 is YFSETQ in the germline V gene. Between the trimmed V and J ends, which lost 0 bases and 10 bases, there was a span of 11 bases. CDR3 length equals 13 residues. The CDR3 DNA reads as TGCGCCAGCAGCTTGGCCTGGGCGCCGGAGCAGTTCTTC. Protein product: CASSLAWAPEQFF.

This rearrangement joins TRBV6-5 to TRBJ2-3; 7 bases fit TRBD2. Germline CDR1 reads MNHEY; CDR2 reads SVGAGI. Losses at the gene ends were 2 bases for V and 4 bases for J; bases not matched to a gene: 6. The CDR3 has 15 amino acids. This chain's CDR3 is CASSYRGGSSDTQYF. CDR3 in DNA: TGTGCCAGCAGTTACCGGGGCGGGAGCTCAGATACGCAGTATTTT.

This chain uses TRBV28 with TRBJ2-4; D gene ambiguous. Per germline, CDR1 MDHEN and CDR2 SYDVKM. V lost 1 base, J lost 15 bases, and 16 bases lay in between. The CDR3 is 13 residues long. The CDR3 loop is CASSLSLAPNTYF. The CDR3 DNA reads TGTGCCAGCAGTTTATCTTTGGCTCCCAATACGTACTTC.

Here the CDR3 reads CASSSLSGRGETQYF. The CDR3 coding sequence is TGTGCCAGCAGCTCTCTTAGCGGGAGAGGTGAGACCCAGTACTTC. This chain uses TRBV9 with TRBJ2-5; TRBD2 agrees at 9 bases. CDR1 and CDR2 from the germline V gene are SGDLS and YYNGEE. The V and J ends lost 4 bases and 5 bases, in that order; junction bases with no gene match: 9. CDR3 length: 15 amino acids.

V gene TRBV12-5 combines with J gene TRBJ2-6; possible D gene TRBD1, 6 bases. The CDR3 is made up of 16 amino acids. Trimming cost V 5 bases and J 2 bases, with 13 bases left between them. In germline, CDR1 is LGHNT, CDR2 FRNRAP. In nucleotides, the CDR3 is TGTGCTAGTGGTCAACAGGGTGGGGCTGGGGCCAACGTCCTGACTTTC. It specifies CASGQQGGAGANVLTF.

This clone was detected a few times. The same CDR3 can be traced to other DNA sequences in this sample. The chain links TRBV6-6 to TRBJ2-1, with 13 positions matching TRBD2. This CDR3 region has 15 residues. The germline gives CDR1 MNHNY, CDR2 SVGAGI (reference sequence). The V segment lost 4 bases and the J segment 3 bases; nucleotides outside the gene matches: 0. The CDR3 nucleotides read TGTGCCAGCAGTTGGACTAGCGGGAGCTACAATGAGCAGTTCTTC. This gives the protein CASSWTSGSYNEQFF.

As DNA, the CDR3 is TGTGCCAGCAGCAAACCCGGGACTAGTACAGATACGCAGTATTTT. It codes for CASSKPGTSTDTQYF. V is TRBV5-4 and J is TRBJ2-3, with 8 nucleotides matching TRBD2. The ends lost 4 bases at V and 3 bases at J; junction bases unmatched: 7. There are 15 residues in the CDR3. Germline CDR1 SGHNT, CDR2 YYREEE (reference sequence).

The V call is TRBV30, the J call TRBJ2-7, with TRBD1 matching 7 bases. Per germline, CDR1 GTSNPN and CDR2 SVGIG (reference sequence). V lost 2 bases, J lost 0 bases, and 13 bases stayed unmatched. This CDR3 spans 17 amino acids. CDR3 region: CAWSRGQSPLGSYEQYF. CDR3 coding DNA: TGTGCCTGGAGTCGGGGACAGTCCCCACTTGGCTCCTACGAGCAGTACTTC.

This clone was recorded only once. This rearrangement joins TRBV5-1 to TRBJ2-3, with a tentative D call TRBD2 (6 bases). V was trimmed by 0 bases and J by 1 base, leaving 18 bases between them. The length of the CDR3 is 18 residues. Per germline, CDR1 SGHRS and CDR2 YFSETQ. CDR3 sequence reads: CASSLANRRSGGTDTQYF. CDR3 DNA: TGCGCCAGCAGCTTGGCTAATCGTCGTAGCGGCGGCACAGATACGCAGTATTTT.

The chain joins TRBV15 to TRBJ1-1; no clear D. The CDR3 loop spans 14 amino acids. Per the germline V gene, CDR1 is LNHNV and CDR2 is YYDKDF (reference sequence). V lost 4 bases, J lost 1 base, and 10 bases lay in between. CDR3 region: CATSTSPGNTEAFF. The CDR3 DNA is TGTGCCACCAGCACTTCCCCGGGGAACACTGAAGCTTTCTTT.

This clone has just one count. The V call is TRBV28, the J call TRBJ1-2; tentative D call: TRBD1 (5 bases). Germline V lookup: CDR1 MDHEN, CDR2 SYDVKM. This CDR3 is built from 13 residues. Trimming pared 2 bases from V and 5 bases from J, leaving 9 bases between. Here the CDR3 reads CASSLKGEYGYTF. CDR3 bases: TGTGCCAGCAGTTTAAAAGGGGAATATGGCTACACCTTC.

The V and J genes are TRBV13 and TRBJ2-1, with a possible D match to TRBD1 (6 bases). The germline V gene encodes CDR1 PRHDT and CDR2 FYEKMQ (reference sequence). Trimming removed 5 bases from V and 0 bases from J, with 17 bases in between. The CDR3 runs to 17 residues. CDR3 region: CASSRYPGTRSYNEQFF. The CDR3 nucleotides read TGTGCCAGCAGCCGCTATCCCGGGACACGCTCCTACAATGAGCAGTTCTTC.

V usage is TRBV10-2 and J usage is TRBJ1-2; D possibly corresponds to TRBD1 (6 bases). From germline, CDR1 is WSHSY and CDR2 SAAADI. This CDR3 is built from 15 residues. V gave up 6 bases and J gave up 3 bases, with 17 bases separating them. CDR3 nucleotides: TGCGCCAGCAGCGTAACAGGGAGGGGCGACTATGGCTACACCTTC. Encoded protein: CASSVTGRGDYGYTF.

This clone was picked up a small number of times. The chain joins TRBV10-3 to TRBJ1-3; D is possibly TRBD1 (5 bases). CDR1 is ENHRY and CDR2 is SYGVKD in the germline V gene. This CDR3 spans 15 amino acids. The germline V and J ends were trimmed by 4 bases and 0 bases, with 10 bases remaining between them. DNA of the CDR3: TGTGCCATCAGTGGCGGGACCTACTCTGGAAACACCATATATTTT. This encodes CAISGGTYSGNTIYF.

The chain recombines TRBV5-1 with TRBJ2-4, with a possible D match to TRBD2 (6 bases). From germline, CDR1 is SGHRS and CDR2 YFSETQ. This CDR3 spans 16 amino acids. Trimming removed 4 bases at V and 1 base at J, with 15 bases between. This chain's CDR3 is CASSQERAGAKNIQYF. The CDR3 coding sequence is TGCGCCAGCAGCCAAGAGCGGGCGGGGGCCAAAAACATTCAGTACTTC.

The chain employs TRBV14 and TRBJ2-7; TRBD1 aligns across 9 bases. The V and J ends lost 4 bases and 7 bases, in that order; junction bases with no gene match: 8. Germline CDR1 reads SGHDN; CDR2 reads FVKESK. This CDR3 has 14 residues. The CDR3 loop reads CASSPRTGVREQYF. The CDR3 DNA sequence: TGTGCCAGCAGCCCAAGGACAGGGGTGAGGGAGCAGTACTTC. The complete variable domain, with remaining parts taken from reference TRBV14 and TRBJ2-7, reads EAGVTQFPSHSVIEKGQTVTLRCDPISGHDNLYWYRRVMGKEIKFLLHFVKESKQDESGMPNNRFLAERTGGTYSTLKVQPAELEDSGVYFCASSPRTGVREQYFGPGTRLTVT.

This rearrangement joins TRBV18 to TRBJ2-1; 15 bases are shared with TRBD2. This CDR3 region has 19 residues. Per germline, CDR1 KGHSH and CDR2 LQKENI. Trimming removed 6 bases from V and 0 bases from J; junction bases left unmatched: 9. This CDR3 is CASSMGLAGGTISYNEQFF. The CDR3 region has the DNA TGTGCCAGCTCTATGGGACTAGCGGGGGGAACAATCTCCTACAATGAGCAGTTCTTC.

This chain connects TRBV5-1 to TRBJ2-1; D is undetermined. The V end was cut by 2 bases, the J end by 8 bases, with 11 bases between. The CDR3 sequence is 13 residues long. Germline loops: CDR1 SGHRS, CDR2 YFSETQ. CDR3 DNA: TGCGCCAGCAGCTTAGCTAGTCGGGATGAGCAGTTCTTC. It encodes CASSLASRDEQFF.

V gene TRBV6-1 combines with J gene TRBJ1-2; unclear D gene. Trimming shortened V by 7 bases and J by 5 bases, and 17 bases separated the two germline ends. The germline gives CDR1 MNHNS, CDR2 SASEGT. CDR3 length: 14 residues. The CDR3 DNA is TGTGCCAGCAAGTCGTCGGGAGGGATATATGGCTACACCTTC. This codes for CASKSSGGIYGYTF.

The chain is built from TRBV5-6 and TRBJ2-7; 12 nucleotides match TRBD2. Trimming cost V 0 bases and J 8 bases; bases outside gene matches: 3. The CDR3 consists of 14 residues. Germline values: CDR1 SGHDT, CDR2 YYEEEE. The CDR3 loop reads CASSLGLAGDKQYF. Here the CDR3 DNA reads TGTGCCAGCAGCTTGGGACTAGCGGGAGACAAGCAGTACTTC.

This clone came up once. The V and J genes are TRBV6-1 and TRBJ2-7, with 8 bases lining up with TRBD1. The germline V gene encodes CDR1 MNHNS and CDR2 SASEGT. This CDR3 has 15 amino acids. Losses at the gene ends were 4 bases for V and 7 bases for J; bases not matched to a gene: 12. This chain's CDR3 is CASSGIYPGGGEQYF. DNA for the CDR3: TGTGCCAGCAGTGGAATCTACCCAGGGGGCGGTGAGCAGTACTTC.

The V and J genes are TRBV18 and TRBJ1-1, with D perhaps TRBD1 (6 bases). This CDR3 is built from 14 residues. Germline V gene lookup returns CDR1 KGHSH and CDR2 LQKENI. The V gene lost 6 bases and the J gene lost 1 base, with 12 bases spanning the gap. The CDR3, as DNA: TGTGCCAGCTCCCCTACGACAGGGAACACTGAAGCTTTCTTT. Residues: CASSPTTGNTEAFF.

The chain uses TRBV28 and TRBJ2-6; TRBD1 matches 7 bases. The CDR3 covers 18 residues. The germline V gene has CDR1 MDHEN and CDR2 SYDVKM. The V segment lost 5 bases and the J segment 0 bases; nucleotides outside the gene matches: 10. The CDR3 region has the DNA TGTGCCAGCAGTGGATACAGGGGTAATTACTCTGGGGCCAACGTCCTGACTTTC. It encodes CASSGYRGNYSGANVLTF.

The chain links TRBV9 to TRBJ2-3, with D perhaps matching TRBD2 (6 bases). From germline, CDR1 is SGDLS and CDR2 YYNGEE. V was clipped by 4 bases and J by 0 bases, with 12 bases between them. This CDR3 contains 15 residues. The CDR3 loop is CASSPAGTSTDTQYF. The CDR3 DNA reads TGTGCCAGCAGCCCGGCCGGGACTAGCACAGATACGCAGTATTTT.

The chain employs TRBV4-3 and TRBJ2-1, with 13 bases fitting TRBD2. Unmatched junction bases numbered 0, after V lost 1 base and J lost 0 bases. The CDR3 covers 17 residues. CDR1 and CDR2 (germline): LGHNA, YSLEER. CDR3 nucleotide sequence: TGCGCCAGCAGCCAAGGGACTAGCGGGAGCTCCTACAATGAGCAGTTCTTC. Residues: CASSQGTSGSSYNEQFF.

The genes are TRBV4-3 and TRBJ1-1, with D perhaps TRBD1 (5 bases). V lost 4 bases, J lost 4 bases, and 16 bases lay in between. CDR3 length: 15 residues. The germline V gene encodes CDR1 LGHNA and CDR2 YSLEER. This chain's CDR3 is CASSPLLGGSTEAFF. CDR3 nucleotide sequence: TGCGCCAGCAGCCCCCTTCTGGGGGGGAGCACTGAAGCTTTCTTT.

The chain is built from TRBV27 and TRBJ2-5; 7 bases fit TRBD2. The CDR3 consists of 13 residues. The junction had 1 base not matched to a gene; V was cut back by 2 bases and J by 4 bases. The V gene's germline CDR1 is MNHEY and CDR2 SMNVEV (reference sequence). The CDR3 sequence is CASSLREGETQYF. The CDR3 DNA reads TGTGCCAGCAGTTTAAGGGAGGGAGAGACCCAGTACTTC.